Listed below are T cell receptor beta chains from one sample, sequenced in a study of glioma-infiltrating T cells. From the multiplex PCR reads, TCRdb called clonotypes with MiXCR, one entry per CDR3 protein. This repertoire shows a few hundred thousand distinct CDR3 sequences, about two fifths found once; its top ten account for around 12%. The specimen was glioma tissue, nonneoplastic brain tissue, or PBMCs (not recorded which). All receptors derive from a human donor with low-grade glioma or glioblastoma, undergoing nonglioma brain surgery, or in good health (not recorded which). CDR3s include the opening cysteine and the closing phenylalanine or tryptophan. D genes are given only for firm matches. Size tells how often a clone was seen (once, few, many) or the class of an expanded clone, and some rows leave it out.

J: TRBJ2-7; V: TRBV11-2; size: NA; D: NA; DNA: TGTGCCAGCAGTCGAATATCGGGGGACTACGAGCAGTACTTC; CDR3: CASSRISGDYEQYF
J: TRBJ2-5; V: TRBV7-6; size: few; D: NA; DNA: TGTGCTAGCAGCTTAGAATCGGGAAGGGAGACCCAGTACTTC; CDR3: CASSLESGRETQYF
J: TRBJ1-1; V: TRBV7-9; size: few; D: NA; DNA: TGTGCCAGCAGCTTAGTCGGCAGGATCGGGGCTGAAGCTTTCTTT; CDR3: CASSLVGRIGAEAFF
J: TRBJ2-1; V: TRBV7-2; size: NA; D: NA; DNA: TGTGCCAGCAGCTTAAATATAAGGCAGTTCTTC; CDR3: CASSLNIRQFF
J: TRBJ1-2; V: TRBV20-1; size: NA; D: NA; DNA: TGCAGTGCTAGAGAAGCAGTGACGTCGGGGGACACCTTC; CDR3: CSAREAVTSGDTF
J: TRBJ1-1; V: TRBV24-1; size: once; D: NA; DNA: TGTGCCACCAGTGATCTCCGGGTATCGAACACTGAAGCTTTCTTT; CDR3: CATSDLRVSNTEAFF
J: TRBJ1-6; V: TRBV7-2; size: NA; D: NA; DNA: TGTTCCAGCAGCTTAGATCAGATTAATAATTCACCCCTCCACTTT; CDR3: CSSSLDQINNSPLHF
J: TRBJ2-1; V: TRBV27; size: NA; D: TRBD2; DNA: TGTGCCAGCAGGGATTCACCGGGGGGAGGGCCGAGGTTTTACGAGCAGTTCTTC; CDR3: CASRDSPGGGPRFYEQFF
J: TRBJ1-2; V: TRBV11-2; size: few; D: TRBD1; DNA: TGTGCCAGCAGCCACGGACAGGGGTATGGCTACACCTTC; CDR3: CASSHGQGYGYTF
J: TRBJ2-7; V: TRBV5-6; size: NA; D: TRBD2; DNA: TGTGCCAGCAGTCCCGGGACTAGGGATCGAGAGCGGTACTTC; CDR3: CASSPGTRDRERYF